In this sample, the clone carrying this T cell receptor (beta chain) turned up a few times. The sample comes from a study of blood T cell repertoires in COVID-19. Across the study: T cells, B-cell-depleted T cells, or PBMCs provided the cDNA or gDNA that served as material.

The length of the CDR3 is 14 residues. The V segment lost 7 bases and the J segment 0 bases; nucleotides outside the gene matches: 6. CDR1 and CDR2 from the germline V gene are SNHLY and FYNNEI. Sequencing was performed with immunoSEQ multiplex PCR; in TCRdb, only in-frame clones are kept and a portion is missing. The table shows about 110,000 clones, with roughly 80% occurring only once. The source of this sequence is a woman of 80 years or more with acute or convalescent COVID-19. This rearrangement joins TRBV2 to TRBJ2-7; TRBD1 agrees at 7 bases. Sequencing was performed on peripheral blood. The CDR3 bases are TGTGCCAGCAAATTATGGGACAGCTCCTACGAGCAGTACTTC. Translating it yields CASKLWDSSYEQYF.